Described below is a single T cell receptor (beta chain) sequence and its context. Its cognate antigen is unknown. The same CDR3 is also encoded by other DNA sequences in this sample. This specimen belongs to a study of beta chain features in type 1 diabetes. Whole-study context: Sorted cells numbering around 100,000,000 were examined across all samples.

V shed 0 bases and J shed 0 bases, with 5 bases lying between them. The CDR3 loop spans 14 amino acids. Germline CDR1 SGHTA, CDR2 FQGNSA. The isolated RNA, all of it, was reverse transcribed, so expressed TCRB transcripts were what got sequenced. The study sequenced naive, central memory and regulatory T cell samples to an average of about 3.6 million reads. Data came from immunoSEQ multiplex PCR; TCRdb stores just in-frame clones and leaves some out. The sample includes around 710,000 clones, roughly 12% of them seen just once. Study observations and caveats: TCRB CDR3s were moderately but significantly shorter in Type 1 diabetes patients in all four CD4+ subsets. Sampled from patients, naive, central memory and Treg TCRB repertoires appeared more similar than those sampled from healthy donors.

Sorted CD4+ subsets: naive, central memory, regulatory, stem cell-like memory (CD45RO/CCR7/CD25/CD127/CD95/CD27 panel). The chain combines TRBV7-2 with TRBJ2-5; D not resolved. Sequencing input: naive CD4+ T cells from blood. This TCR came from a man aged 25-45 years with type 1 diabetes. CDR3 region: CASSLAGYQETQYF. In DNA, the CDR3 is TGTGCCAGCAGCTTAGCAGGGTACCAAGAGACCCAGTACTTC.